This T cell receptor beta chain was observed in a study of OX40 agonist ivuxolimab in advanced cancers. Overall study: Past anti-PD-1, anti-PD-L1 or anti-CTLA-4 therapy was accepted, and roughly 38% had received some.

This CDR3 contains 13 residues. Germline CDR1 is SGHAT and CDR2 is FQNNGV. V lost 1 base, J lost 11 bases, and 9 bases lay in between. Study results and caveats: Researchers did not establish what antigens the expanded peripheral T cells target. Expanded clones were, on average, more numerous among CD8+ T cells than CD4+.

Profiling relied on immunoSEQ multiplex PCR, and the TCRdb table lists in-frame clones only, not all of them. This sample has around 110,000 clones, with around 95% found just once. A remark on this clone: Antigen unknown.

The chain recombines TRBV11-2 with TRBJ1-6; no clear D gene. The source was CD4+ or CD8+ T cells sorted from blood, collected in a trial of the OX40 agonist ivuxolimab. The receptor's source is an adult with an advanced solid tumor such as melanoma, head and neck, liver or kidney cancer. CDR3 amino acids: CASSLVGGPPLHF. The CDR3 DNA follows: TGTGCCAGCAGCTTAGTAGGAGGGCCACCCCTCCACTTT.